Listed below are T cell receptor beta chains from one sample, sequenced in a study of blood T cell repertoires in COVID-19. The assay was immunoSEQ multiplex PCR, and TCRdb's table has in-frame clones only and misses some. The table shows about 480,000 clones, with over 75% occurring only once. The sequenced sample consisted of PBMCs or T cells enriched from blood (not recorded which). These receptors all come from a woman in her forties who had recovered from COVID-19. Both conserved end residues are part of each CDR3. The D gene is left open where the match is weak. Only part of the rows carry a size: once, few, many, or a class if the clone is expanded.

j_call,clone_size,d_call,cdr3_length,v_call,cdr3_nt,cdr3_aa
TRBJ1-2,.,TRBD1,17,TRBV5-8,TGTGCCAGCAGCTCCTGGGGGGGACAGGCGAAAAACTATGGCTACACCTTC,CASSSWGGQAKNYGYTF
TRBJ2-2,.,.,14,TRBV6-4,TGTGCCAGCAGTGTTAGCCAAGCCACCGGGGAGCTGTTTTTT,CASSVSQATGELFF
TRBJ1-4,.,.,15,TRBV5-6,TGTGCCAGCAGCGACTTAGGACAGAAAAATGAAAAACTGTTTTTT,CASSDLGQKNEKLFF
TRBJ1-2,.,TRBD1,14,TRBV5-1,TGCGCCAGCAGCATCGGACAGGGGGCCTTTGGCTACACCTTC,CASSIGQGAFGYTF
TRBJ1-1,.,.,14,TRBV29-1,TGCAGCGTCCGCCTCGGACACACGAACACTGAAGCTTTCTTT,CSVRLGHTNTEAFF
TRBJ2-1,once,TRBD1,16,TRBV9,TGTGCCAGCAGCGCCCCGGTGGGACAGGGGTTAAGGGAGCAGTTCTTC,CASSAPVGQGLREQFF
TRBJ2-2,.,.,13,TRBV14,TGTGCCAGCAGCCCCAGGGTGGACGGGGAGCTGTTTTTT,CASSPRVDGELFF
TRBJ2-2,.,TRBD1,17,TRBV24-1,TGTGCCACCAGTGGAGGGATCGGGACAGTGAACACCGGGGAGCTGTTTTTT,CATSGGIGTVNTGELFF
TRBJ2-1,.,.,15,TRBV21-1,TGTGCCAGCAGCAAAGGTCAGGTCGTATTCAATGAGCAGTTCTTC,CASSKGQVVFNEQFF
TRBJ2-3,.,TRBD1,17,TRBV7-9,TGTGCCAGCAGCTCCCTTCAGGGACAGGGGGCGACGGATACGCAGTATTTT,CASSSLQGQGATDTQYF
TRBJ2-1,.,TRBD2,17,TRBV27,TGTGCCAGCAGTTTGTCGGGACTAGCGGGAGGTTACAATGAGCAGTTCTTC,CASSLSGLAGGYNEQFF
TRBJ2-2,.,.,14,TRBV4-1,TGCGCCAGCAGCCAACCGGCGGGGACCGGGGAGCTGTTTTTT,CASSQPAGTGELFF
TRBJ1-1,.,.,12,TRBV7-9,TGTGCCAGCAGCTCAGAGACAAGTGAAGCTTTCTTT,CASSSETSEAFF
TRBJ2-2,few,.,16,TRBV10-3,TGTGCCATCAGTGAGTCGAGGGTTGGGTTCGGCGGGGAGCTGTTTTTT,CAISESRVGFGGELFF
TRBJ2-1,.,TRBD2,17,TRBV7-9,TGTGCCAGCAGCTTAGGAGGAGTCGGGAGGGCCTACAATGAGCAGTTCTTC,CASSLGGVGRAYNEQFF
TRBJ1-1,few,TRBD1,18,TRBV27,TGTGCCAGCAGTCCCCGGCCCCCGGGACAGGGCGTAAACACTGAAGCTTTCTTT,CASSPRPPGQGVNTEAFF
TRBJ2-1,.,TRBD2,14,TRBV29-1,TGCAGCGCTGGGACTAGCGGACTCTACAATGAGCAGTTCTTC,CSAGTSGLYNEQFF
TRBJ2-1,.,TRBD2,15,TRBV2,TGTGCCAGCAGAACTAGCGGGAGCTCCTACAATGAGCAGTTCTTC,CASRTSGSSYNEQFF
TRBJ2-5,once,TRBD2,15,TRBV30,TGTGCCTGGACCAATAGCGGGAACCCACAAGAGACCCAGTACTTC,CAWTNSGNPQETQYF